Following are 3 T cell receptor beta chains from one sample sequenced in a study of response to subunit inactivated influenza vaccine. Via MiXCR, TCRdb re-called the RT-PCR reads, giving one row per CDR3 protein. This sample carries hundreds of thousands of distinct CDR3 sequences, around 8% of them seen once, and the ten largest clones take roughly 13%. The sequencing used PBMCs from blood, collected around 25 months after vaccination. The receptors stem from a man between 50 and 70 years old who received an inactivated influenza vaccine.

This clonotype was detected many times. As DNA, the CDR3 is TGCAGTGCTAGAGGTGGCAGGGGGGCCACCGGGGAGCTGTTTTTT. It yields the protein CSARGGRGATGELFF. The chain is built from TRBV20-1 and TRBJ2-2, with D tentatively TRBD1 (7 bases). CDR3 length: 15 residues. CDR1 DFQATT and CDR2 SNEGSKA come from the germline V gene (reference sequence). Trimming cost V 1 base and J 4 bases, with 13 bases left between them.

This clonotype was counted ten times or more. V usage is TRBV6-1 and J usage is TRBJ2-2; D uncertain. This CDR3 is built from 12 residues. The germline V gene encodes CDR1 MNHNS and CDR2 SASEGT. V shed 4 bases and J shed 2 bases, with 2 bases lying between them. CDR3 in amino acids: CASSVNTGELFF. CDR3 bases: TGTGCCAGCAGTGTTAACACCGGGGAGCTGTTTTTT.

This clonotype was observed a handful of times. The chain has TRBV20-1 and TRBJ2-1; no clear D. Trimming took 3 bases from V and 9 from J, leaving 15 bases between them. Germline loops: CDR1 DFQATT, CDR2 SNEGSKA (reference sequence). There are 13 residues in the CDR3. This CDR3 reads CSASPTWVGEQFF. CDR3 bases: TGCAGTGCTAGTCCGACATGGGTTGGTGAGCAGTTCTTC.